This passage covers 30 T cell receptor beta chains from one sample sequenced in a study of blood T cell repertoires in COVID-19. The method was immunoSEQ multiplex PCR; TCRdb's version includes in-frame clones alone and lacks a portion of them. Of 250,000 to 300,000 clones listed, 75% to 90% are singletons. Sample: peripheral blood. Receptors originate from a man aged 50 to 60 with acute or convalescent COVID-19.

In its sample, this clone was seen a few times. The CDR3 sequence: CASSEAHRVSGNTIYF. The CDR3 bases are TGTGCCAGCAGTGAAGCGCACCGAGTCTCTGGAAACACCATATATTTT. The chain uses TRBV2 and TRBJ1-3; D is undetermined. Germline lookup yields CDR1 SNHLY and CDR2 FYNNEI. Trimming took off 0 bases at V and 0 bases at J, with 9 bases between the two ends. The CDR3 covers 16 residues.

J is TRBJ1-5 and V is TRBV27, with a possible D match to TRBD1 (6 bases). Germline-derived CDR1 and CDR2 are MNHEY and SMNVEV (reference sequence). Trimming left V 7 bases short and J 2 bases short, with 12 bases between. The CDR3 has 14 amino acids. The CDR3 protein is CASNLSGGNQPQHF. In DNA, the CDR3 is TGTGCCAGCAACCTTTCAGGGGGCAATCAGCCCCAGCATTTT.

The CDR3 loop is CASSAGEGGAYGYTF. The CDR3 nucleotides are TGTGCCAGCAGTGCGGGGGAAGGGGGGGCCTATGGCTACACCTTC. The chain has TRBV2 and TRBJ1-2, with D possibly TRBD1 on 6 matching bases. This CDR3 has 15 residues. V lost 4 bases and J 4 bases, leaving 16 bases between the germline ends. Germline loops: CDR1 SNHLY, CDR2 FYNNEI. Using reference TRBV2 and TRBJ1-2 for the parts outside the CDR3, the full variable domain is EPEVTQTPSHQVTQMGQEVILRCVPISNHLYFYWYRQILGQKVEFLVSFYNNEISEKSEIFDDQFSVERPDGSNFTLKIRSTKLEDSAMYFCASSAGEGGAYGYTFGSGTRLTVV.

The chain recombines TRBV5-1 with TRBJ2-5, with 8 bases identical to TRBD1. Germline V gives CDR1 SGHRS, CDR2 YFSETQ. Unmatched junction bases numbered 2, after V lost 0 bases and J lost 4 bases. CDR3 length: 14 amino acids. The CDR3 DNA reads as TGCGCCAGCAGCTTGGCCGGACAGGGAGAGACCCAGTACTTC. This gives the protein CASSLAGQGETQYF.

The chain uses TRBV10-3 and TRBJ1-1; D is perhaps TRBD1 (6 bases). V lost 9 bases and J lost 1, with 15 bases in between. Germline lookup yields CDR1 ENHRY and CDR2 SYGVKD. This CDR3 contains 14 residues. The CDR3, as DNA: TGTGCCATGATAGCCCGGGACACGAACACTGAAGCTTTCTTT. It yields the protein CAMIARDTNTEAFF.

The chain carries TRBV27 and TRBJ1-6; possible D gene TRBD1, 5 bases. Trimming left V 1 base short and J 10 bases short, with 14 bases between. The germline V gene encodes CDR1 MNHEY and CDR2 SMNVEV (reference sequence). This CDR3 has 15 residues. Written as DNA, the CDR3 is TGTGCCAGCAGTTTATATGCAGGGCAGGGATCACCCCTCCACTTT. Its translation is CASSLYAGQGSPLHF.

The V call is TRBV5-6, the J call TRBJ2-7, with 7 bases lining up with TRBD1. The CDR3 is 15 amino acids. The germline CDR1 and CDR2 sequences are SGHDT and YYEEEE. Trimming cost V 3 bases and J 2 bases; bases outside gene matches: 8. The CDR3 is CASSSEQGRTYEQYF. The CDR3 coding sequence is TGTGCCAGCAGCTCGGAACAGGGGCGGACCTACGAGCAGTACTTC.

The chain joins TRBV5-1 to TRBJ2-7, with D maybe TRBD1 (5 bases). CDR1 and CDR2 from the germline V gene are SGHRS and YFSETQ. This CDR3 is built from 14 residues. The ends were cut back, 4 bases at V and 0 bases at J, with 11 bases in the middle. CDR3 DNA sequence: TGCGCCAGCAGCCCCTTGACAGACTCCTACGAGCAGTACTTC. This encodes CASSPLTDSYEQYF. Full variable domain (remainder filled in from reference TRBV5-1 and TRBJ2-7): KAGVTQTPRYLIKTRGQQVTLSCSPISGHRSVSWYQQTPGQGLQFLFEYFSETQRNKGNFPGRFSGRQFSNSRSEMNVSTLELGDSALYLCASSPLTDSYEQYFGPGTRLTVT.

The chain combines TRBV10-3 with TRBJ1-2, with D maybe TRBD1 (5 bases). CDR3 size: 13 residues. The ends were cut back, 4 bases at V and 8 bases at J, with 14 bases in the middle. CDR1 and CDR2 from the germline V gene are ENHRY and SYGVKD. DNA for the CDR3: TGTGCCATCAGTGCGGACACGTATCAGGGCTACACCTTC. It is translated as CAISADTYQGYTF.

The chain couples TRBV2 to TRBJ1-1; 8 bases agree with TRBD1. From germline, CDR1 is SNHLY and CDR2 FYNNEI. The CDR3 is 16 amino acids. With V trimmed by 4 bases and J by 5 bases, 12 bases remained unmatched. This chain's CDR3 is CASSAWQGASETEAFF. CDR3 coding DNA: TGTGCCAGCAGTGCGTGGCAGGGGGCTTCGGAGACTGAAGCTTTCTTT.

This chain uses TRBV12-5 with TRBJ1-3, with a weak D call TRBD1 (6 bases). Trimming shortened V by 3 bases and J by 0 bases, and 15 bases separated the two germline ends. The CDR3 is made up of 17 amino acids. Germline V gene lookup returns CDR1 LGHNT and CDR2 FRNRAP. This CDR3 is CASGFDPGHRSGNTIYF. CDR3 nucleotides: TGTGCTAGTGGTTTCGACCCGGGACACCGCTCTGGAAACACCATATATTTT.

About this clone itself: The sample carries other DNA sequences with the same CDR3. The chain has TRBV12-3 or TRBV12-4 and TRBJ1-2; the D is unclear. V lost 1 base and J 3 bases, leaving 6 bases between the germline ends. This CDR3 contains 13 residues. The CDR3 DNA reads TGTGCCAGCAGTTTAGGAGGCGACTATGGCTACACCTTC. It is translated as CASSLGGDYGYTF.

As regards this clone: The sample contains more than one DNA sequence encoding this CDR3. The chain employs TRBV7-9 and TRBJ2-1; tentatively, D is TRBD1 (5 bases). The ends were cut back, 4 bases at V and 7 bases at J, with 5 bases in the middle. The CDR3 extends over 11 amino acids. Looked up from germline, CDR1 is SEHNR and CDR2 is FQNEAQ (reference sequence). The CDR3 is CASSSGNEQFF. The CDR3 coding sequence is TGTGCCAGCAGCTCAGGGAATGAGCAGTTCTTC. Complete variable domain (other parts from reference TRBV7-9 and TRBJ2-1): DTGVSQNPRHKITKRGQNVTFRCDPISEHNRLYWYRQTLGQGPEFLTYFQNEAQLEKSRLLSDRFSAERPKGSFSTLEIQRTEQGDSAMYLCASSSGNEQFFGPGTRLTVL.

V gene TRBV4-2 combines with J gene TRBJ1-2; D gene ambiguous. Germline V gene lookup returns CDR1 LGHNA and CDR2 YNFKEQ. The germline V and J ends were trimmed by 0 bases and 2 bases, with 10 bases remaining between them. This CDR3 comprises 15 residues. CDR3 residues: CASSQEIGENYGYTF. CDR3 DNA: TGTGCCAGCAGCCAAGAGATCGGGGAGAACTATGGCTACACCTTC.

The V and J genes are TRBV7-8 and TRBJ1-1; no reliable D call. The germline V gene encodes CDR1 SGHVS and CDR2 FQNEAQ. Trimming removed 6 bases at V and 1 base at J, with 6 bases between. CDR3 length: 12 residues. CDR3 in DNA: TGTGCCAGCAGACGACGGAACACTGAAGCTTTCTTT. Residues: CASRRRNTEAFF.

The chain combines TRBV5-1 with TRBJ1-1, with D possibly matching TRBD1 (6 bases). The CDR3 runs 13 residues. Germline CDR1 and CDR2: SGHRS and YFSETQ. The V end was cut by 3 bases, the J end by 6 bases, with 12 bases between. The CDR3 region has the DNA TGCGCCAGCAGCTCCGGCGCAGGGGCTGAAGCTTTCTTT. It specifies CASSSGAGAEAFF.

V and J are TRBV12-3 or TRBV12-4 and TRBJ2-4, with D possibly matching TRBD2 (5 bases). The CDR3 is made up of 12 amino acids. Trimming pared 1 base from V and 7 bases from J, leaving 5 bases between. The CDR3 is CASSLGGNIQYF. CDR3 coding DNA: TGTGCCAGCAGTTTAGGAGGGAACATTCAGTACTTC.

This clone was seen more than once but under ten times. The chain couples TRBV4-1 to TRBJ1-5, with a possible D match to TRBD1 (6 bases). Germline V gene lookup returns CDR1 MGHRA and CDR2 YSYEKL. The V end was cut by 0 bases, the J end by 12 bases, with 15 bases between. This CDR3 has 14 residues. Written as DNA, the CDR3 is TGCGCCAGCAGCCAAGATAAACAGGGTTGGCACCAGCATTTT. Protein: CASSQDKQGWHQHF.

V gene TRBV5-1 combines with J gene TRBJ1-1; D may be TRBD1 (6 bases). Trimming stripped 2 bases from V and 8 bases from J, with 13 bases between. The CDR3 has 13 amino acids. CDR1 and CDR2 (germline): SGHRS, YFSETQ. CDR3 sequence reads: CASSFAGAAEAFF. The DNA for the CDR3 is TGCGCCAGCAGCTTTGCAGGGGCTGCGGAAGCTTTCTTT.

The V gene is TRBV11-2, the J gene TRBJ2-1; 7 bases align to TRBD2. The CDR3 covers 16 residues. The ends lost 5 bases at V and 1 base at J; junction bases unmatched: 8. The V gene's germline CDR1 is SGHAT and CDR2 FQNNGV. In DNA, the CDR3 is TGTGCCAGCAGCGTAACATCTAGCGGATCCTACAATGAGCAGTTCTTC. It codes for CASSVTSSGSYNEQFF.

This rearrangement joins TRBV10-3 to TRBJ1-2; 9 bases line up with TRBD1. Trimming took 6 bases from V and 7 from J; bases not matched to a gene: 9. CDR3 size: 14 residues. Germline CDR1 ENHRY, CDR2 SYGVKD. CDR3 protein: CAISAPGQGPGYTF. CDR3 sequence (DNA): TGTGCCATCAGCGCCCCCGGACAGGGGCCTGGCTACACCTTC.

The CDR3 DNA reads TGTGCCAGCAGCTTTAGGGGAGGTGCCTACAATGAGCAGTTCTTC. This sequence encodes CASSFRGGAYNEQFF. The rearrangement joins TRBV11-2 to TRBJ2-1, with a possible D match to TRBD2 (6 bases). Between the trimmed V and J ends, which lost 3 bases and 2 bases, there was a span of 11 bases. The germline V gene has CDR1 SGHAT and CDR2 FQNNGV. This CDR3 has 15 residues.

The V call is TRBV7-6, the J call TRBJ1-2, with TRBD1 identical over 7 bases. V trimming: 0 bases; J trimming: 4 bases; junction bases outside the gene matches: 5. Looked up from germline, CDR1 is SGHVS and CDR2 is FNYEAQ. The CDR3 is made up of 15 amino acids. The CDR3 nucleotides are TGTGCCAGCAGCTTAGCGAGACAGGGCGTCTATGGCTACACCTTC. It codes for CASSLARQGVYGYTF.

The V call is TRBV5-1, the J call TRBJ1-1; 7 positions agree with TRBD1. The germline V gene encodes CDR1 SGHRS and CDR2 YFSETQ. V was pared by 4 bases and J by 4 bases, with 7 bases of the junction left unmatched. The CDR3 consists of 14 residues. The CDR3 region is CASSEGQSGTEAFF. The CDR3, as DNA: TGCGCCAGCAGCGAGGGACAGTCCGGCACTGAAGCTTTCTTT.

The chain recombines TRBV5-6 with TRBJ1-1; D is unresolved. The CDR3 has 15 amino acids. Germline lookup yields CDR1 SGHDT and CDR2 YYEEEE. Trimming removed 1 base at V and 5 bases at J, with 15 bases between. The CDR3 loop reads CASSLSPGMGTEAFF. The CDR3 coding sequence is TGTGCCAGCAGCTTGTCCCCGGGAATGGGGACTGAAGCTTTCTTT.

This sequence joins TRBV10-1 and TRBJ1-4, with TRBD1 as a possible D gene (6 bases). The CDR3 is 16 residues long. Trimming pared 7 bases from V and 7 bases from J, leaving 22 bases between. Germline CDR1 is WNHNN and CDR2 is SYGVQD (reference sequence). The CDR3 bases are TGCGCCAGCACCCCCTTAGGGGGGGGGCGGGGTGAAAAACTGTTTTTT. Translation gives CASTPLGGGRGEKLFF.

The chain recombines TRBV19 with TRBJ1-1; TRBD1 matches 9 bases. The germline CDR1 and CDR2 sequences are LNHDA and SQIVND (reference sequence). V was pared by 6 bases and J by 7 bases, with 6 bases of the junction left unmatched. The CDR3 length is 13 residues. The DNA of the CDR3 is TGTGCCAGTAGGCGGACAGGGGCCGGTGAAGCTTTCTTT. This translates into CASRRTGAGEAFF.

This clone came up once. CDR3 protein: CASKDSQETQYF. DNA for the CDR3: TGTGCCAGTAAGGACAGCCAAGAGACCCAGTACTTC. The genes are TRBV19 and TRBJ2-5; tentative D call: TRBD1 (6 bases). The CDR3 totals 12 residues. Germline assignment: CDR1 LNHDA and CDR2 SQIVND (reference sequence). V lost 7 bases and J 1 base, leaving 7 bases between the germline ends. The complete variable domain, with remaining parts taken from reference TRBV19 and TRBJ2-5, reads DGGITQSPKYLFRKEGQNVTLSCEQNLNHDAMYWYRQDPGQGLRLIYYSQIVNDFQKGDIAEGYSVSREKKESFPLTVTSAQKNPTAFYLCASKDSQETQYFGPGTRLLVL.

The V and J genes are TRBV7-6 and TRBJ2-7; D might be TRBD1 (6 bases). V lost 1 base to trimming and J lost 0 bases, with 25 bases between them. Germline CDR1 and CDR2: SGHVS and FNYEAQ. The CDR3 extends over 20 amino acids. The chain's CDR3 is CASSLDGTFFVGLSSYEQYF. The CDR3 DNA reads TGTGCCAGCAGCTTAGACGGGACATTTTTTGTGGGCTTGAGCTCCTACGAGCAGTACTTC.

The chain joins TRBV4-1 to TRBJ2-7, with D possibly matching TRBD1 (6 bases). Trimming removed 4 bases from V and 2 bases from J, with 12 bases in between. Germline values: CDR1 MGHRA, CDR2 YSYEKL. This CDR3 has 14 residues. CDR3 sequence reads: CASSPPGEPYEQYF. CDR3 sequence (DNA): TGCGCCAGCAGCCCCCCAGGGGAACCCTACGAGCAGTACTTC.